The sequence of this T cell receptor (beta chain) was determined in a study of T cell responses to AZD1222 COVID-19 vaccine. TCRdb keeps only in-frame clones here, not all; method: immunoSEQ multiplex PCR. This sample has about 92,000 clones, with roughly 90% found just once. The study's findings and limits: Spike-specific TCR breadth rose after two AZD1222 doses, and depth rose as well. Baseline antibody screening turned up just five to seven seropositive AZD1222 recipients. The study sampled repertoires only after the peak T cell response. The CD4 TCRs associated with vaccination extended across spike and predominated at 160-218 and 743-854.

Regarding this clone: As yet, its antigen is unknown.

There are 13 residues in the CDR3. V lost 5 bases to trimming and J lost 6 bases, with 13 bases between them. Looked up from germline, CDR1 is MNHEY and CDR2 is SVGEGT. The source material was peripheral blood, sampled on day 0 of AZD1222 vaccination. The sequence came from an adult in good health. The chain uses TRBV6-2 or TRBV6-3 and TRBJ1-2, with unresolved D. The CDR3 sequence: CASSEGSSHGYTF. CDR3 sequence (DNA): TGTGCCAGCAGTGAGGGATCTAGCCATGGCTACACCTTC.